The T cell receptor (beta chain) described here comes from a study of PD-1 blockade in classical Hodgkin lymphoma. General study findings and limits: Possibly reflecting disease activity or prior therapy, repertoire differences have causes that remain undefined. Reported findings placed baseline TCR diversity lower in newly diagnosed patients (compared with healthy donors).

Time point: newly diagnosed, previously untreated cHL patient sample. With regard to this clone: Its matching antigen is unknown.

This CDR3 is 11 amino acids long. The V and J ends lost 6 bases and 8 bases, in that order; junction bases with no gene match: 3. Germline V gene lookup returns CDR1 SGHRS and CDR2 YFSETQ. The assay was immunoSEQ multiplex PCR, and TCRdb's table has in-frame clones only and misses some. The sample lists around 25,000 clones; 94% were seen once. V usage is TRBV5-1 and J usage is TRBJ1-1, with 8 bases that match TRBD1. Sequenced material: peripheral blood mononuclear cells (PBMCs). The clonotype originates from a human donor with classical Hodgkin lymphoma. Here the CDR3 reads CASNGQGEAFF. In DNA, the CDR3 is TGCGCCAGCAATGGACAGGGAGAAGCTTTCTTT.